Below are 32 T cell receptor beta chains sequenced from a single sample in a study of T cell responses to AZD1222 COVID-19 vaccine. Generated by immunoSEQ multiplex PCR, the TCRdb table keeps only in-frame clones and is missing some. The data show about 170,000 clones, over 85% seen once. The starting material was peripheral blood, obtained on day 0 of AZD1222 vaccination. The receptors originated from an adult in good health.

The rearrangement uses TRBV4-1 and TRBJ2-3, with unresolved D. The CDR3 contains 13 residues. The germline CDR1 and CDR2 sequences are MGHRA and YSYEKL. V was cut by 4 bases and J by 0 bases, with 5 bases left in between. The chain's CDR3 is CASSPESTDTQYF. The CDR3 bases are TGCGCCAGCAGCCCCGAAAGCACAGATACGCAGTATTTT.

The chain has TRBV5-1 and TRBJ1-1, with TRBD1 matching 7 bases. After removal of 0 bases from V and 1 base from J, the junction contained 6 bases not matched to a gene. Germline V gene lookup returns CDR1 SGHRS and CDR2 YFSETQ. This CDR3 spans 16 amino acids. The CDR3 loop is CASSLVLGTANTEAFF. For the CDR3, the DNA is TGCGCCAGCAGCTTGGTGTTAGGGACAGCGAACACTGAAGCTTTCTTT. Full variable domain (remainder filled in from reference TRBV5-1 and TRBJ1-1): KAGVTQTPRYLIKTRGQQVTLSCSPISGHRSVSWYQQTPGQGLQFLFEYFSETQRNKGNFPGRFSGRQFSNSRSEMNVSTLELGDSALYLCASSLVLGTANTEAFFGQGTRLTVV.

V is TRBV11-2 and J is TRBJ1-5, with D perhaps matching TRBD1 (6 bases). Trimming left V 4 bases short and J 6 bases short, with 16 bases between. The CDR3 is made up of 15 amino acids. The germline CDR1 and CDR2 sequences are SGHAT and FQNNGV. CDR3 in amino acids: CASSSEGGAGQPQHF. For the CDR3, the DNA is TGTGCCAGCAGCTCAGAGGGGGGTGCGGGTCAGCCCCAGCATTTT.

J is TRBJ1-1 and V is TRBV19, with a tentative D call TRBD1 (6 bases). The CDR3 consists of 16 residues. V was pared by 5 bases and J by 0 bases, with 16 bases between. Germline CDR1 is LNHDA and CDR2 is SQIVND (reference sequence). The CDR3 region has the DNA TGTGCCAGTAGTCATGCCACAGGGTGGATGAACACTGAAGCTTTCTTT. It yields the protein CASSHATGWMNTEAFF.

The V gene is TRBV18, the J gene TRBJ2-7; 7 bases are a match to TRBD2. The V segment lost 1 base and the J segment 3 bases; nucleotides outside the gene matches: 18. CDR3 length: 19 residues. The germline CDR1 and CDR2 sequences are KGHSH and LQKENI. Here the CDR3 DNA reads TGTGCCAGCTCACCACTCGGGACTACCTTAGATGCGGGGCGCTACGAGCAGTACTTC. This translates into CASSPLGTTLDAGRYEQYF. Full variable domain (outside the CDR3, taken from reference TRBV18 and TRBJ2-7): NAGVMQNPRHLVRRRGQEARLRCSPMKGHSHVYWYRQLPEEGLKFMVYLQKENIIDESGMPKERFSAEFPKEGPSILRIQQVVRGDSAAYFCASSPLGTTLDAGRYEQYFGPGTRLTVT.

CDR3 DNA: TGCGCCAGCAGTGGGGAGCGGGGGCCCAGCACAGATACGCAGTATTTT. Residues: CASSGERGPSTDTQYF. The chain joins TRBV10-1 to TRBJ2-3; TRBD2 matches at 8 bases. The germline gives CDR1 WNHNN, CDR2 SYGVQD (reference sequence). V lost 4 bases and J lost 0; bases outside the gene matches: 6. This CDR3 is built from 16 residues.

V gene TRBV2 combines with J gene TRBJ2-5, with no clear D. CDR1 and CDR2 from the germline V gene are SNHLY and FYNNEI. CDR3 size: 10 residues. The V end was cut by 10 bases, the J end by 2 bases, with 5 bases between. The CDR3 sequence: CATAQETQYF. The DNA for the CDR3 is TGTGCCACCGCTCAAGAGACCCAGTACTTC. Full variable domain (rest looked up from reference TRBV2 and TRBJ2-5): EPEVTQTPSHQVTQMGQEVILRCVPISNHLYFYWYRQILGQKVEFLVSFYNNEISEKSEIFDDQFSVERPDGSNFTLKIRSTKLEDSAMYFCATAQETQYFGPGTRLLVL.

The V gene is TRBV2, the J gene TRBJ1-3; D remains ambiguous. The CDR3 is made up of 15 amino acids. Trimming took off 5 bases at V and 0 bases at J, with 11 bases between the two ends. The germline V gene encodes CDR1 SNHLY and CDR2 FYNNEI. The CDR3 loop reads CASSPDGISGNTIYF. DNA of the CDR3: TGTGCCAGCAGTCCGGACGGTATCTCTGGAAACACCATATATTTT.

The J gene is TRBJ1-2, the V gene TRBV5-8; no reliable D call. The CDR3 is made up of 13 amino acids. CDR1 and CDR2 (germline): SGHTS, YDEGEE. Trimming pared 1 base from V and 4 bases from J, leaving 8 bases between. In nucleotides, the CDR3 is TGTGCCAGCAGCTTGACGGGGTTCTATGGCTACACCTTC. Amino acid sequence: CASSLTGFYGYTF.

This rearrangement joins TRBV29-1 to TRBJ1-2; D not resolved. CDR3 length: 11 residues. Between the trimmed V and J ends, which lost 7 bases and 8 bases, there was a span of 14 bases. The germline gives CDR1 SQVTM, CDR2 ANQGSEA. CDR3: CSAWYGSGYTF. The CDR3 coding sequence is TGCAGCGCCTGGTACGGGTCGGGCTACACCTTC. Complete variable domain (other parts from reference TRBV29-1 and TRBJ1-2): SAVISQKPSRDICQRGTSLTIQCQVDSQVTMMFWYRQQPGQSLTLIATANQGSEATYESGFVIDKFPISRPNLTFSTLTVSNMSPEDSSIYLCSAWYGSGYTFGSGTRLTVV.

This chain joins TRBV2 and TRBJ1-3; D ambiguous. Germline-derived CDR1 and CDR2 are SNHLY and FYNNEI. Trimming shortened V by 1 base and J by 4 bases, and 8 bases separated the two germline ends. The CDR3 consists of 14 residues. For the CDR3, the DNA is TGTGCCAGCAGTGAAGAGGGAGGCGGAAACACCATATATTTT. Protein sequence: CASSEEGGGNTIYF.

The rearrangement joins TRBV5-1 to TRBJ2-7; possible D gene TRBD2, 6 bases. Germline-derived CDR1 and CDR2 are SGHRS and YFSETQ. The CDR3 consists of 14 residues. V was clipped by 6 bases and J by 4 bases, with 17 bases between them. CDR3 in amino acids: CASKVPGTHYEQYF. In DNA form, the CDR3 reads TGCGCCAGCAAAGTTCCCGGGACTCATTACGAGCAGTACTTC.

This rearrangement joins TRBV27 to TRBJ1-3; D remains ambiguous. The CDR3 consists of 14 residues. V was clipped by 5 bases and J by 2 bases, with 10 bases between them. The germline CDR1 and CDR2 sequences are MNHEY and SMNVEV (reference sequence). The CDR3 coding sequence is TGTGCCAGCAGTCCAACCCGGACTGGAAACACCATATATTTT. Translated: CASSPTRTGNTIYF.

The chain uses TRBV7-9 and TRBJ1-2; 8 bases line up with TRBD1. The J segment lost 5 bases and the V segment lost 4 bases, leaving 9 bases of the junction unmatched. The germline CDR1 and CDR2 sequences are SEHNR and FQNEAQ (reference sequence). The CDR3 totals 15 residues. The CDR3: CASSSTGTGGYGYTF. Here the CDR3 DNA reads TGTGCCAGCAGCTCCACCGGGACAGGAGGGTATGGCTACACCTTC.

The V call is TRBV6-1, the J call TRBJ2-1; 14 bases fit TRBD2. CDR3 length: 20 amino acids. Germline trimming cut 4 bases from V and 0 bases from J; bases unmatched to any gene: 11. Germline CDR1 and CDR2: MNHNS and SASEGT. The CDR3 nucleotides read TGTGCCAGCAGTGTCCAGACGGATGGGACTAGCGGGAGCTCCTACAATGAGCAGTTCTTC. Residues: CASSVQTDGTSGSSYNEQFF.

This rearrangement joins TRBV27 to TRBJ2-7, with D possibly being TRBD2 (6 bases). The CDR3 is 16 residues long. Between the trimmed V and J ends, which lost 2 bases and 4 bases, there was a span of 18 bases. Looked up from germline, CDR1 is MNHEY and CDR2 is SMNVEV (reference sequence). CDR3 coding DNA: TGTGCCAGCAGTTTAAACGGCGGGGACTTTGGGTACGAGCAGTACTTC. This codes for CASSLNGGDFGYEQYF.

This clone showed up just once. This rearrangement joins TRBV5-1 to TRBJ2-1; 10 bases agree with TRBD1. The length of the CDR3 is 15 residues. V was clipped by 4 bases and J by 6 bases; unmatched bases: 7. Germline loops: CDR1 SGHRS, CDR2 YFSETQ. CDR3 in amino acids: CASSLGQGGTNEQFF. CDR3 nucleotides: TGCGCCAGCAGCCTCGGACAGGGGGGAACCAATGAGCAGTTCTTC. The whole variable domain, remainder taken from reference TRBV5-1 and TRBJ2-1, is KAGVTQTPRYLIKTRGQQVTLSCSPISGHRSVSWYQQTPGQGLQFLFEYFSETQRNKGNFPGRFSGRQFSNSRSEMNVSTLELGDSALYLCASSLGQGGTNEQFFGPGTRLTVL.

The chain uses TRBV10-3 and TRBJ2-1; D gene unclear. V was trimmed by 6 bases and J by 9 bases, leaving 15 bases between them. Germline V gene data show CDR1 as ENHRY and CDR2 as SYGVKD. The CDR3 contains 13 residues. For the CDR3, the DNA is TGTGCCATCAGGGAAACCCTTTCGGGTGAGCAGTTCTTC. It specifies CAIRETLSGEQFF.

This sequence joins TRBV5-1 and TRBJ1-2, with a tentative D call TRBD1 (6 bases). The length of the CDR3 is 13 residues. Looked up from germline, CDR1 is SGHRS and CDR2 is YFSETQ. V was clipped by 7 bases and J by 5 bases, with 15 bases between them. CDR3 coding DNA: TGCGCCAGCTCGGTGGCAGGGGAGTATGGCTACACCTTC. Amino acid sequence: CASSVAGEYGYTF.

The V gene is TRBV11-2, the J gene TRBJ2-1, with 7 bases matching TRBD2. Trimming at V came to 5 bases and at J to 6 bases, leaving 10 bases not matched to a gene. CDR3 length: 15 amino acids. Per germline, CDR1 SGHAT and CDR2 FQNNGV. In DNA, the CDR3 is TGTGCCAGCAGCCCATCGGGCCCGGGAGGCAATGAGCAGTTCTTC. The encoded protein is CASSPSGPGGNEQFF.

There are a few counts of this clone. This chain joins TRBV29-1 and TRBJ2-3; D uncertain. This CDR3 contains 14 residues. The V gene lost 5 bases and the J gene lost 0 bases, with 12 bases spanning the gap. CDR1 is SQVTM, CDR2 ANQGSEA, per germline. The CDR3 DNA reads TGCAGCGTTACACCCTATTCTAGCACAGATACGCAGTATTTT. Amino acids: CSVTPYSSTDTQYF.

This chain links TRBV4-1 with TRBJ2-1, with TRBD2 matching over 11 bases. This CDR3 is 17 amino acids long. Trimming at V came to 3 bases and at J to 2 bases, leaving 6 bases not matched to a gene. Germline CDR1 MGHRA, CDR2 YSYEKL. CDR3 region: CASSHRLAGGPYNEQFF. CDR3 DNA: TGCGCCAGCAGCCACAGGCTAGCGGGGGGCCCCTACAATGAGCAGTTCTTC.

The rearrangement uses TRBV6-5 and TRBJ2-7, with 10 bases matching TRBD1. The V gene's germline CDR1 is MNHEY and CDR2 SVGAGI. Trimming removed 6 bases from V and 5 bases from J; junction bases left unmatched: 7. This CDR3 spans 14 amino acids. The CDR3 region is CASRTDRGRNEQYF. The DNA for the CDR3 is TGTGCCAGCAGGACCGACAGGGGGCGCAACGAGCAGTACTTC.

The gene calls are TRBV5-6 and TRBJ2-1, with D uncertain. V lost 0 bases and J 12 bases, leaving 10 bases between the germline ends. The CDR3 is 12 amino acids. Germline V gene sequence: CDR1 SGHDT, CDR2 YYEEEE. The CDR3 region has the DNA TGTGCCAGCAGCTTGGCACGGGTTCGGCAGTTCTTC. Residues: CASSLARVRQFF. Together with reference TRBV5-6 and TRBJ2-1, the CDR3 gives the full variable domain: DAGVTQSPTHLIKTRGQQVTLRCSPKSGHDTVSWYQQALGQGPQFIFQYYEEEERQRGNFPDRFSGHQFPNYSSELNVNALLLGDSALYLCASSLARVRQFFGPGTRLTVL.

The V gene is TRBV19, the J gene TRBJ1-4, with 11 bases aligning to TRBD1. The trim removed 3 bases at V and 3 bases at J, leaving 15 bases unmatched. This CDR3 contains 20 residues. The V gene's germline CDR1 is LNHDA and CDR2 SQIVND (reference sequence). The chain's CDR3 is CASSIGFGTGGLGPNEKLFF. The CDR3 DNA reads as TGTGCCAGTAGTATTGGTTTCGGGACAGGGGGTCTCGGACCTAATGAAAAACTGTTTTTT.

The chain has TRBV27 and TRBJ2-3, with TRBD2 as a possible D gene (6 bases). Deletions cut 8 bases from V and 0 bases from J, with 15 bases between. In germline, CDR1 is MNHEY, CDR2 SMNVEV (reference sequence). The CDR3 covers 15 residues. In DNA form, the CDR3 reads TGTGCCAGCCACCAAGGGCTAGCGAGCACAGATACGCAGTATTTT. Translation: CASHQGLASTDTQYF.

In nucleotides, the CDR3 is TGTGCCAGCAGTTACTCCGGGAGCCGCTCCTACAATGAGCAGTTCTTC. Translated: CASSYSGSRSYNEQFF. This chain uses TRBV6-5 with TRBJ2-1; a possible D gene is TRBD2 (6 bases). The CDR3 has 16 amino acids. Trimming cost V 0 bases and J 0 bases, with 9 bases left between them. Germline CDR1 MNHEY, CDR2 SVGAGI.

The chain carries TRBV15 and TRBJ1-1; 7 bases align to TRBD1. The V gene end was trimmed by 1 base and the J gene end by 5 bases; junction bases not matched to a gene: 4. From germline, CDR1 is LNHNV and CDR2 YYDKDF (reference sequence). The CDR3 consists of 14 residues. CDR3: CATSRGQGGTEAFF. CDR3 DNA sequence: TGTGCCACCAGCAGAGGCCAGGGGGGGACTGAAGCTTTCTTT.

The rearrangement links TRBV3-1 (or the pseudogene TRBV3-2) to TRBJ1-6; 9 bases fit TRBD1. The germline gives CDR1 LGHDT, CDR2 YNNKEL (reference sequence). This CDR3 spans 14 amino acids. V lost 2 bases and J lost 9; bases outside the gene matches: 2. CDR3 DNA sequence: TGTGCCAGCAGCCAAACAGGGGGCGGTTCACCCCTCCACTTT. Translation: CASSQTGGGSPLHF.

J is TRBJ1-6 and V is TRBV6-5, with TRBD1 matching over 11 bases. The CDR3 spans 14 residues. Germline loops: CDR1 MNHEY, CDR2 SVGAGI. J lost 12 bases, V lost 7 bases, and 8 bases had no gene match. The CDR3 DNA reads TGTGCCAGCACTTTGGACAGGGGGCGATTACCCCTCCACTTT. It specifies CASTLDRGRLPLHF.

This chain links TRBV12-5 with TRBJ2-7, with D perhaps TRBD2 (5 bases). The V gene lost 2 bases and the J gene lost 2 bases, with 7 bases spanning the gap. The CDR3 spans 13 residues. CDR1 and CDR2 from the germline V gene are LGHNT and FRNRAP. This CDR3 is CASGLPGTYEQYF. The CDR3 nucleotides read TGTGCTAGTGGTTTGCCGGGGACCTACGAGCAGTACTTC.

The rearrangement uses TRBV2 and TRBJ2-1, with a weak D call TRBD2 (6 bases). This CDR3 is built from 15 residues. V lost 4 bases and J lost 10, with 20 bases in between. Germline CDR1 reads SNHLY; CDR2 reads FYNNEI. CDR3 coding DNA: TGTGCCAGCAGTGCTGGGACTTCCCCGTTAACCGAGCAGTTCTTC. It translates to CASSAGTSPLTEQFF.